Each of the 27 T cell receptor beta chains below was sequenced from the same sample in a study of early T cells in non-severe SARS-CoV-2 infection. Via MiXCR, TCRdb re-called the 5' RACE reads, giving one row per CDR3 protein. Of more than 90,000 distinct CDR3 sequences listed, more than 9.5% are singletons. Specimen: whole blood. The receptors originated from an adult who was a healthcare worker with PCR-confirmed SARS-CoV-2 infection or an uninfected control (not recorded which).

In this sample, this clonotype turned up a few times. DNA of the CDR3: TGTGCCAGCAGTTCTGCAGGGGACCCCGGCTACACCTTC. Translating it yields CASSSAGDPGYTF. The chain joins TRBV12-3 or TRBV12-4 to TRBJ1-2; possibly TRBD1 for D (6 bases). Trimming stripped 4 bases from V and 8 bases from J, with 14 bases between. The CDR3 is 13 residues long.

This chain joins TRBV7-3 and TRBJ2-1; the match to TRBD2 covers 10 bases. V shed 6 bases, J shed 2 bases, and the junction held 4 bases outside the gene matches. Germline CDR1 is SGHTA and CDR2 is FQGTGA. This CDR3 contains 15 residues. The CDR3 bases are TGTGCCAGCAGTCCAGCGGGAGGGGCCTACAATGAGCAGTTCTTC. It codes for CASSPAGGAYNEQFF.

The CDR3 coding sequence is TGCGCCAGCAGCTTTTTTTTGTTCACAGATACGCAGTATTTT. Its protein is CASSFFLFTDTQYF. This chain connects TRBV5-1 to TRBJ2-3; D is unresolved. The CDR3 consists of 14 residues. The germline CDR1 and CDR2 sequences are SGHRS and YFSETQ. V was trimmed by 2 bases and J by 2 bases, leaving 9 bases between them.

The table lists this clonotype with a few counts. The rearrangement joins TRBV6-4 to TRBJ1-1, with D perhaps matching TRBD1 (5 bases). CDR1 is MRHNA and CDR2 is SNTAGT in the germline V gene. Trimming shortened V by 3 bases and J by 1 base, and 18 bases separated the two germline ends. The CDR3 extends over 17 amino acids. This CDR3 is CASSDYPTARENTEAFF. CDR3 DNA: TGTGCCAGCAGTGATTACCCGACAGCGAGGGAGAACACTGAAGCTTTCTTT.

In this sample, this clonotype turned up many times. The CDR3 DNA follows: TGCAGCGTACGACTAGGGGGAGCAGATACGCAGTATTTT. It yields the protein CSVRLGGADTQYF. J is TRBJ2-3 and V is TRBV29-1; D could derive from TRBD1 or TRBD2 (6 bases each). Germline CDR1 reads SQVTM; CDR2 reads ANQGSEA. The ends were cut back, 6 bases at V and 4 bases at J, with 14 bases in the middle. The CDR3 extends over 13 amino acids.

This clonotype was detected ten times or more. The rearrangement uses TRBV29-1 and TRBJ1-1; 9 nucleotides line up with TRBD1. The CDR3 totals 13 residues. The ends lost 4 bases at V and 9 bases at J; junction bases unmatched: 9. Germline assignment: CDR1 SQVTM and CDR2 ANQGSEA. CDR3 DNA: TGCAGCGTTGTAGGGACAGGGAGGGATAAAGCTTTCTTT. Its protein product is CSVVGTGRDKAFF. Variable domain in full (rest from reference TRBV29-1 and TRBJ1-1): SAVISQKPSRDICQRGTSLTIQCQVDSQVTMMFWYRQQPGQSLTLIATANQGSEATYESGFVIDKFPISRPNLTFSTLTVSNMSPEDSSIYLCSVVGTGRDKAFFGQGTRLTVV.

Ten or more counts support this clonotype. The chain employs TRBV7-8 and TRBJ2-3, with TRBD2 matching 9 bases. Germline-derived CDR1 and CDR2 are SGHVS and FQNEAQ. The CDR3 is 18 amino acids. V gave up 1 base and J gave up 0 bases; unmatched junction bases: 8. The CDR3 region is CASSLGYSGGSSTDTQYF. The CDR3 coding sequence is TGTGCCAGCAGCTTAGGATACAGCGGGGGGTCTAGCACAGATACGCAGTATTTT.

The chain employs TRBV28 and TRBJ2-7; D gene unclear. V was pared by 6 bases and J by 3 bases, with 9 bases between. This CDR3 is built from 12 residues. Germline V lookup: CDR1 MDHEN, CDR2 SYDVKM. The CDR3 spells CASSRSRYEQYF. The CDR3, as DNA: TGTGCCAGCAGCCGAAGCCGCTACGAGCAGTACTTC.

This clonotype was seen ten or more times. The chain combines TRBV4-1 with TRBJ1-2; no firm D call. CDR3 size: 13 residues. V lost 4 bases, J lost 8 bases, and 14 bases lay in between. Germline V gives CDR1 MGHRA, CDR2 YSYEKL. CDR3: CASSPKGHKGYTF. DNA of the CDR3: TGCGCCAGCAGCCCGAAAGGGCACAAGGGCTACACCTTC.

The chain couples TRBV29-1 to TRBJ2-2, with 9 bases that match TRBD1. Per the germline V gene, CDR1 is SQVTM and CDR2 is ANQGSEA. The CDR3 totals 14 residues. J lost 3 bases, V lost 3 bases, and 2 bases had no gene match. The CDR3, as DNA: TGCAGCGTTGAGGGGACAGGGTACACCGGGGAGCTGTTTTTT. Protein: CSVEGTGYTGELFF.

The V call is TRBV20-1, the J call TRBJ1-1; D perhaps matches TRBD1 (5 bases). Germline V CDR1 and CDR2: DFQATT, SNEGSKA (reference sequence). With 4 bases removed from V and 2 bases from J, the gap between germline ends came to 11 bases. This CDR3 is built from 13 residues. The CDR3 DNA follows: TGCAGTGCTACCCGACAGATAAACACTGAAGCTTTCTTT. Translating it yields CSATRQINTEAFF.

This clonotype has only one observation. The J gene is TRBJ2-5, the V gene TRBV5-1; a weak D match, TRBD1 (8 bases). V was cut by 1 base and J by 5 bases, with 18 bases left in between. Germline V gives CDR1 SGHRS, CDR2 YFSETQ. The CDR3 sequence is 16 residues long. The CDR3 region is CASSLSGTGTSETQYF. CDR3 DNA: TGCGCCAGCAGCTTGAGCGGGACAGGTACTTCGGAGACCCAGTACTTC.

This clonotype came up a few times. The rearrangement uses TRBV5-1 and TRBJ2-7; either TRBD1 or TRBD2 may fit D (5 bases each). Germline loops: CDR1 SGHRS, CDR2 YFSETQ. There are 13 residues in the CDR3. V was cut by 4 bases and J by 0 bases, with 8 bases left in between. The CDR3 DNA reads TGCGCCAGCAGCACGGGACCCTCCTACGAGCAGTACTTC. Translating gives CASSTGPSYEQYF.

Many counts were recorded for this clonotype. The chain couples TRBV18 to TRBJ1-1; D is perhaps TRBD1 (6 bases). V was pared by 1 base and J by 2 bases, with 11 bases between. Germline lookup yields CDR1 KGHSH and CDR2 LQKENI. The CDR3 has 15 amino acids. CDR3 DNA sequence: TGTGCCAGCTCACCACAGGGGGTTGGAAACACTGAAGCTTTCTTT. This translates into CASSPQGVGNTEAFF.

This clonotype was seen at least ten times. The V and J genes are TRBV5-1 and TRBJ1-4; possibly TRBD1 for D (5 bases). The CDR3 has 14 amino acids. Germline CDR1 SGHRS, CDR2 YFSETQ. With 0 bases removed from V and 7 bases from J, the gap between germline ends came to 10 bases. CDR3 in amino acids: CASSLDQGGEKLFF. CDR3 nucleotides: TGCGCCAGCAGCTTGGACCAGGGCGGTGAAAAACTGTTTTTT.

In its sample, this clonotype was seen many times. The rearrangement uses TRBV7-3 and TRBJ2-1; D perhaps matches TRBD2 (5 bases). CDR3 length: 15 residues. V shed 1 base and J shed 3 bases, with 10 bases lying between them. Germline V CDR1 and CDR2: SGHTA, FQGTGA. For the CDR3, the DNA is TGTGCCAGCAGCTTAAGGGGAGATCTCTACAATGAGCAGTTCTTC. Its translation is CASSLRGDLYNEQFF.

There are many counts of this clonotype. The chain joins TRBV6-5 to TRBJ2-7, with a weak D call TRBD1 (6 bases). The CDR3 is 14 residues long. Trimming removed 4 bases at V and 1 base at J, with 11 bases between. The germline gives CDR1 MNHEY, CDR2 SVGAGI. CDR3 in DNA: TGTGCCAGCAGTTTCAGGGGACGATCCTACGAGCAGTACTTC. It encodes CASSFRGRSYEQYF.

This clonotype was picked up a small number of times. The J gene is TRBJ1-6, the V gene TRBV18, with unresolved D. V was clipped by 4 bases and J by 8 bases, with 9 bases between them. Germline V gene data show CDR1 as KGHSH and CDR2 as LQKENI. The CDR3 runs 13 residues. The CDR3 DNA reads TGTGCCAGCTCACGAGAATCGGATTCACCCCTCCACTTT. It yields the protein CASSRESDSPLHF.

There are many counts of this clonotype. The V call is TRBV28, the J call TRBJ1-3; no firm D call. The germline V gene has CDR1 MDHEN and CDR2 SYDVKM. V was cut by 7 bases and J by 0 bases, with 7 bases left in between. The length of the CDR3 is 13 residues. The CDR3 DNA sequence: TGTGCCAGCACCCTGAGCTCTGGAAACACCATATATTTT. As protein: CASTLSSGNTIYF.

This clonotype was counted a few times. This chain joins TRBV30 and TRBJ1-6; D is ambiguous. The CDR3 is 13 residues long. Germline CDR1 is GTSNPN and CDR2 is SVGIG (reference sequence). V gave up 3 bases and J gave up 9 bases, with 12 bases separating them. The CDR3 sequence: CAWRGWGASPLHF. The CDR3 region has the DNA TGTGCCTGGAGAGGCTGGGGAGCTTCACCCCTCCACTTT.

This clonotype was detected a few times. V is TRBV10-2 and J is TRBJ1-1, with D possibly matching TRBD1 (6 bases). This CDR3 spans 13 amino acids. Trimming left V 3 bases short and J 7 bases short, with 12 bases between. Germline-derived CDR1 and CDR2 are WSHSY and SAAADI. This chain's CDR3 is CASSELTGIEAFF. CDR3 in DNA: TGCGCCAGCAGTGAACTTACAGGGATTGAAGCTTTCTTT.

The chain carries TRBV6-6 and TRBJ1-1, with D perhaps TRBD1 (6 bases). Trimming took 0 bases from V and 5 from J, leaving 10 bases between them. This CDR3 region has 14 residues. CDR1 MNHNY and CDR2 SVGAGI come from the germline V gene (reference sequence). CDR3 amino acids: CASSYSEGETEAFF. The CDR3 DNA is TGTGCCAGCAGTTACTCGGAGGGGGAAACTGAAGCTTTCTTT.

This clonotype was detected only a few times. The chain is built from TRBV20-1 and TRBJ2-7; 8 bases agree with TRBD2. V lost 3 bases and J lost 2; bases outside the gene matches: 15. The germline V gene encodes CDR1 DFQATT and CDR2 SNEGSKA (reference sequence). This CDR3 region has 17 residues. The CDR3 DNA reads as TGCAGTGCTAGTTCCGCAGCGGGGGCCCATTCCGCCTACGAGCAGTACTTC. Protein product: CSASSAAGAHSAYEQYF.

The genes are TRBV3-1 and TRBJ2-7; TRBD1 matches at 8 bases. CDR3 size: 15 residues. The J segment lost 7 bases and the V segment lost 2 bases, leaving 10 bases of the junction unmatched. Germline values: CDR1 LGHDT, CDR2 YNNKEL (reference sequence). CDR3 sequence (DNA): TGTGCCAGCAGCCAATGGGACAGGCCGGCGGGGGAGCAGTACTTC. Its translation is CASSQWDRPAGEQYF.

The V call is TRBV12-3 or TRBV12-4, the J call TRBJ2-1; TRBD1 might be the D (6 bases). The CDR3 is made up of 14 amino acids. Trimming took off 6 bases at V and 6 bases at J, with 15 bases between the two ends. CDR3 loop: CASSRGGLGNEQFF. Here the CDR3 DNA reads TGTGCCAGCAGCAGGGGTGGGTTAGGCAATGAGCAGTTCTTC.

This clonotype showed up just a few times. J is TRBJ1-4 and V is TRBV11-2, with D tentatively TRBD1 (5 bases). Germline V gene lookup returns CDR1 SGHAT and CDR2 FQNNGV. CDR3 length equals 15 residues. Trimming stripped 5 bases from V and 7 bases from J, with 17 bases between. DNA of the CDR3: TGTGCCAGCAGCCCTGTGGAGGGGCGGGGTGAAAAACTGTTTTTT. This translates into CASSPVEGRGEKLFF.

The chain couples TRBV18 to TRBJ1-4; the D gene is possibly TRBD1 (5 bases). From germline, CDR1 is KGHSH and CDR2 LQKENI. The CDR3 sequence is 16 residues long. V shed 4 bases and J shed 3 bases, with 15 bases lying between them. CDR3 in DNA: TGTGCCAGCTCACAACGCCAGGGTAACGCTAATGAAAAACTGTTTTTT. Amino acid sequence: CASSQRQGNANEKLFF.